The sample holds many counts of the clone carrying this T cell receptor beta chain. Regarding time point: blood at routine non-recurrence follow-up after resection. Sequencing of whole RNA from tumor, nontumor lung or frozen PBMC involved no sorting. MiXCR, applied by TCRdb to the 5' RACE reads, yields one record per CDR3 protein. The sample lists about 52,000 distinct CDR3 sequences; around 7.7% were seen once. The sample comes from a study of spatial heterogeneity in lung cancer. The sequences come from PBMCs, collected at follow-up. The receptor comes from a female donor with early-stage non-small cell lung cancer.

The CDR3 loop is CASSPGGGGKETQYF. In nucleotides, the CDR3 is TGTGCCAGCAGCCCAGGGGGCGGGGGGAAAGAGACCCAGTACTTC. J is TRBJ2-5 and V is TRBV7-2; D might be TRBD1 or TRBD2, each matching 8 bases. The V end lost 5 bases, the J end lost 3 bases, and 16 bases lay between the germline ends. CDR1 is SGHTA, CDR2 FQGNSA, per germline. The CDR3 extends over 15 amino acids.